Listed below are T cell receptor beta chains from one sample, sequenced in a study of control samples from healthy donors and cancer patients. Some clones are missing from TCRdb's copy, which holds only in-frame ones; the method was immunoSEQ multiplex PCR. The sample lists 130,000 or so clones; around 94% were seen once. The sequencing sample was made of blood. These receptors came from a man in his forties or fifties in good health. CDR3s include the opening cysteine and the closing phenylalanine or tryptophan. D genes are given only for firm matches. Not every row has a clone size; where given, it reads once, few, many or a size class.

d_call	v_call	clone_size	j_call	cdr3_aa	cdr3_nt
-	TRBV11-1	-	TRBJ1-2	CASSLDRSEGYGYTF	TGTGCCAGCAGCTTAGACAGGTCGGAAGGCTATGGCTACACCTTC
TRBD1	TRBV28	-	TRBJ1-5	CASYGQGGNQPQHF	TGTGCCAGCTACGGCCAGGGGGGCAATCAGCCCCAGCATTTT
-	TRBV5-8	-	TRBJ2-3	CASSFRLKRDTDTQYF	TGTGCCAGCAGCTTCCGACTCAAAAGGGATACAGATACGCAGTATTTT
-	TRBV3-1/TRBV3-2	-	TRBJ2-2	CASSQAGFYTGELFF	TGTGCCAGCAGCCAAGCGGGCTTTTACACCGGGGAGCTGTTTTTT
TRBD1	TRBV11-2	-	TRBJ2-2	CASSLGRQGGTGELFF	TGTGCCAGCAGCTTAGGTCGACAGGGGGGAACCGGGGAGCTGTTTTTT
TRBD2	TRBV7-3	-	TRBJ2-3	CASSLTLAGDTQYF	TGTGCCAGCAGCTTAACGTTAGCGGGGGATACGCAGTATTTT
-	TRBV2	once	TRBJ2-7	CASTREEAYEQYF	TGTGCCAGCACTCGAGAGGAAGCCTACGAGCAGTACTTC
-	TRBV10-3	-	TRBJ1-3	CATLGGGTGNTIYF	TGTGCCACCTTGGGGGGGGGAACTGGAAACACCATATATTTT
TRBD1	TRBV19	once	TRBJ1-5	CASSPRDRGSGQPQHF	TGTGCCAGTAGTCCACGGGACAGGGGATCGGGCCAGCCCCAGCATTTT
TRBD1	TRBV19	once	TRBJ1-5	CASSMGQGRQPQHF	TGTGCCAGTAGTATGGGACAGGGACGACAGCCCCAGCATTTT
-	TRBV6-1	-	TRBJ2-5	CASSDPRAMTGRETQYF	TGTGCCAGCAGTGATCCCAGAGCCATGACAGGAAGAGAGACCCAGTACTTC
TRBD1	TRBV4-1	-	TRBJ1-3	CASSRGPGGASGNTIYF	TGCGCCAGCAGCCGGGGCCCAGGGGGCGCCTCTGGAAACACCATATATTTT
-	TRBV4-1	-	TRBJ2-2	CASSQGGVRAANTGELFF	TGCGCCAGCAGCCAAGGAGGAGTGAGGGCCGCGAACACCGGGGAGCTGTTTTTT
-	TRBV11-2	-	TRBJ2-2	CASSLAWAQPLGVELFF	TGTGCCAGCAGCTTAGCCTGGGCTCAGCCCCTAGGAGTCGAGCTGTTTTTT
TRBD1	TRBV5-1	-	TRBJ2-2	CASSLGRGHTGELFF	TGCGCCAGCAGCTTGGGCAGGGGGCACACCGGGGAGCTGTTTTTT
-	TRBV4-3	once	TRBJ1-2	CASSQEDWLLMRGYGYTF	TGCGCCAGCAGCCAAGAGGACTGGCTACTAATGAGGGGCTATGGCTACACCTTC
-	TRBV10-3	-	TRBJ1-6	CAISEPEAGNSPLHF	TGTGCCATCAGTGAGCCCGAGGCCGGTAATTCACCCCTCCACTTT
-	TRBV7-9	-	TRBJ1-5	CASSLSGGRNQPQHF	TGTGCCAGCAGCTTATCGGGGGGACGGAATCAGCCCCAGCATTTT
-	TRBV9	once	TRBJ2-3	CASSVQQGPGSDTQYF	TGTGCCAGCAGCGTCCAACAGGGACCCGGTTCGGATACGCAGTATTTT
TRBD2	TRBV3-1/TRBV3-2	-	TRBJ2-1	CASSRGEGRGRGFF	TGTGCCAGCAGCCGCGGAGAGGGCCGTGGGAGGGGATTCTTC
TRBD2	TRBV24-1	-	TRBJ2-1	CATSGLAGNNEQFF	TGTGCCACCAGTGGTCTAGCGGGTAACAATGAGCAGTTCTTC
TRBD1	TRBV6-5	-	TRBJ2-2	CASSSGDRGGELFF	TGTGCCAGCAGTTCGGGGGACAGGGGCGGGGAGCTGTTTTTT
TRBD1	TRBV28	-	TRBJ2-7	CASRYMGQPGYEQYF	TGTGCCAGCAGATACATGGGACAGCCGGGATACGAGCAGTACTTC
-	TRBV4-1	-	TRBJ2-7	CASSQIPGGSSYEQYF	TGCGCCAGCAGCCAAATCCCCGGGGGTAGTTCCTACGAGCAGTACTTC
-	TRBV19	-	TRBJ2-7	CASRPSGSYEQYF	TGTGCCAGTAGGCCCTCCGGTTCCTACGAGCAGTACTTC
-	TRBV7-6	once	TRBJ1-1	CASSLGGGSNTEAFF	TGTGCCAGCAGCTTAGGAGGGGGAAGTAACACTGAAGCTTTCTTT
-	TRBV9	-	TRBJ1-4	CASSANLPSTNEKLFF	TGTGCCAGCAGCGCCAACCTCCCATCAACTAATGAAAAACTGTTTTTT
TRBD1	TRBV11-2	-	TRBJ1-1	CASSSRGQGSTEAFF	TGTGCCAGCAGCTCCCGTGGACAGGGCTCCACTGAAGCTTTCTTT
TRBD2	TRBV4-1	-	TRBJ2-1	CASSQGYPGLGNYNEQFF	TGCGCCAGCAGCCAGGGATATCCGGGACTAGGGAACTACAATGAGCAGTTCTTC
-	TRBV24-1	-	TRBJ1-2	CATSDWAGGYTF	TGTGCCACCAGTGATTGGGCGGGCGGCTACACCTTC
-	TRBV7-9	-	TRBJ2-1	CASTRSSSYNEQFF	TGTGCCAGCACCCGGAGTTCTTCCTACAATGAGCAGTTCTTC
-	TRBV27	once	TRBJ2-6	CASSFLGARGANVLTF	TGTGCCAGCAGTTTTTTGGGGGCTCGTGGGGCCAACGTCCTGACTTTC
TRBD1	TRBV6-6	once	TRBJ1-5	CASSAQGVSNQPQHF	TGTGCCAGCAGCGCTCAGGGGGTCAGCAATCAGCCCCAGCATTTT
-	TRBV12-5	-	TRBJ1-5	CASGLVGSRPYNQPQHF	TGTGCTAGTGGTTTGGTAGGGAGCAGGCCTTACAATCAGCCCCAGCATTTT
-	TRBV7-9	-	TRBJ1-6	CASSLGRAVYNSPLHF	TGTGCCAGCAGCTTAGGCAGAGCGGTCTATAATTCACCCCTCCACTTT
TRBD1	TRBV5-4	-	TRBJ1-1	CASSRDRPSTEAFF	TGTGCCAGCAGTCGGGACAGGCCGAGCACTGAAGCTTTCTTT
TRBD2	TRBV10-1	-	TRBJ2-3	CASSDVAGRTDTQYF	TGCGCCAGCAGTGATGTAGCGGGGCGCACAGATACGCAGTATTTT
-	TRBV5-4	-	TRBJ2-5	CASSFGSLSRETQYF	TGTGCCAGCAGCTTTGGTAGTCTTTCAAGAGAGACCCAGTACTTC
-	TRBV7-8	-	TRBJ1-1	CASSLGGGTEAFF	TGTGCCAGCAGCTTAGGAGGGGGCACTGAAGCTTTCTTT
-	TRBV5-5	few	TRBJ1-2	CAIGDHPYGYTF	TGTGCCATTGGGGACCACCCTTATGGCTACACCTTC
-	TRBV5-5	-	TRBJ2-5	CASSLKIITNWETQYF	TGTGCCAGCAGCTTGAAGATTATCACCAATTGGGAGACCCAGTACTTC
TRBD1	TRBV24-1	-	TRBJ2-7	CATSDPGTGVYEQYF	TGTGCCACCAGTGACCCCGGGACAGGGGTGTACGAGCAGTACTTC
-	TRBV7-2	few	TRBJ2-7	CASSSAVLGISYEQYF	TGTGCCAGCAGCTCCGCGGTATTGGGGATCTCCTACGAGCAGTACTTC
-	TRBV6-5	-	TRBJ1-5	CATKDGTYSNQPQHF	TGTGCCACCAAGGATGGGACGTATAGCAATCAGCCCCAGCATTTT
TRBD2	TRBV4-2	-	TRBJ2-7	CASSQDRGTSGGIYEQYF	TGTGCCAGCAGCCAAGATCGCGGGACTAGCGGGGGCATTTACGAGCAGTACTTC
TRBD1	TRBV2	-	TRBJ1-1	CASRSGTVEAFF	TGTGCCAGCAGGTCCGGGACAGTCGAAGCTTTCTTT
TRBD1	TRBV10-2	-	TRBJ1-3	CASRGTGSRGNTIYF	TGCGCCAGCAGAGGGACAGGGAGTAGGGGAAACACCATATATTTT
TRBD1	TRBV12-5	-	TRBJ1-1	CASGAGQGNTEAFF	TGTGCTAGTGGTGCGGGACAGGGGAACACTGAAGCTTTCTTT